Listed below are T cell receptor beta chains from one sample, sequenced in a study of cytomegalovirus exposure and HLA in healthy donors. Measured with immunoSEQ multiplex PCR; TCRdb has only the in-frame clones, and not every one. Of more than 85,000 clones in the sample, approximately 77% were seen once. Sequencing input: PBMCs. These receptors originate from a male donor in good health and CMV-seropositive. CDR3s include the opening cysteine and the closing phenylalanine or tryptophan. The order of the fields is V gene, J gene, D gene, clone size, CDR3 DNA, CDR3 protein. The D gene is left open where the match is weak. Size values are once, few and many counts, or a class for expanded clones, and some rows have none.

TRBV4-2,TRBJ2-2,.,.,TGTGCCAGCAGCCAAGGTCAGGGGAACACCGGGGAGCTGTTTTTT,CASSQGQGNTGELFF
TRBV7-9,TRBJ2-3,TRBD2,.,TGTTCCAGCAGCCGGACTAGCAGCAGCACAGATACGCAGTATTTT,CSSSRTSSSTDTQYF
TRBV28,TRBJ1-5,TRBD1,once,TGTGCCAGCAGTTCAGGGGGCGCGGGGAACCAGCCCCAGCATTTT,CASSSGGAGNQPQHF
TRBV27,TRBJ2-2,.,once,TGTGCCAGCAGCTCAGGGTTTAACGGGGAGCTGTTTTTT,CASSSGFNGELFF
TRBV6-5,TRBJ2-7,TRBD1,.,TGTGCCAGCAGTTACGGGACAGGGGGGCACTACGAGCAGTACTTC,CASSYGTGGHYEQYF
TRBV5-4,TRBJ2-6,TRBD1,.,TGTGCCAGCAGCTTGGGACAGGGCTCTGGGGCCAACGTCCTGACTTTC,CASSLGQGSGANVLTF
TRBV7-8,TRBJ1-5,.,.,TGTGCCAGCAGCTTAGCTGGGGCGGCCAGAGGCAATCAGCCCCAGCATTTT,CASSLAGAARGNQPQHF
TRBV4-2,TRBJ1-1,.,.,TGTGCCAGCAGCCAACCTACAGGGACCGCGAACACTGAAGCTTTCTTT,CASSQPTGTANTEAFF
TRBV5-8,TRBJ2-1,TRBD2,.,TGTGCCAGCAGCTCGACTAGCGGGCCCTGGGAGGAGCAGTTCTTC,CASSSTSGPWEEQFF
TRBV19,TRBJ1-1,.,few,TGTGCCAGTAGTCTTGGGGGGAGGAACACTGAAGCTTTCTTT,CASSLGGRNTEAFF
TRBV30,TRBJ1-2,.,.,TGTGCCTGGAGAATTGGTCGGAACTATGGCTACACCTTC,CAWRIGRNYGYTF
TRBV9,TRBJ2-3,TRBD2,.,TGTGCCAGCAGCGTAGAGGCCCTAGCGGGACGAGCAGATACGCAGTATTTT,CASSVEALAGRADTQYF
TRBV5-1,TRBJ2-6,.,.,TGCGCCAGCAGCTTGGTCTCTGGGGCCAACGGCCTGACTTTC,CASSLVSGANGLTF
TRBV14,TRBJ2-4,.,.,TGTGCCAGCAGCCAAGAGGAGGGAGTGGCCAAAAACATTCAGTACTTC,CASSQEEGVAKNIQYF
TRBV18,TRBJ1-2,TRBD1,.,TGTGCCAGCTCGGCCGGGACAGCTCTAAATCGGAACTATGGCTACACCTTC,CASSAGTALNRNYGYTF
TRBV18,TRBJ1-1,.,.,TGTGCCAGCTCACCCCTACAGGAGGGGAACACTGAAGCTTTCTTT,CASSPLQEGNTEAFF
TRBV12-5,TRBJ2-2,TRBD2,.,TGTGCTAGTGGGAATAGCGGGAGGGACACCGGGGAGCTGTTTTTT,CASGNSGRDTGELFF
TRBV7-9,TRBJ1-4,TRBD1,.,TGTGCCAGCAGCTTTGACAGGGGAAATGAAAAACTGTTTTTT,CASSFDRGNEKLFF
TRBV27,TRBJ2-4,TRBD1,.,TGTGCCAGCAGCCGACAGGGCTCCAAAAACATTCAGTACTTC,CASSRQGSKNIQYF
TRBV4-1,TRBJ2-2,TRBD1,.,TGCGCCAGCAGCCAATGGACAGGTGCCGGGGAGCTGTTTTTT,CASSQWTGAGELFF
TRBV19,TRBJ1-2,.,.,TGTGCCAGTAGTATTCGGGGAGGAGGCTATGGCTACACCTTC,CASSIRGGGYGYTF
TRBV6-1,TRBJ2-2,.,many,TGTGCCAGCAGCCCTAGAGGTCCCGGGGAGCTGTTTTTT,CASSPRGPGELFF
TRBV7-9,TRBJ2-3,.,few,TGTGCCAGTTTCTCTCGCCACTCCCAGGCAGATACGCAGTATTTT,CASFSRHSQADTQYF
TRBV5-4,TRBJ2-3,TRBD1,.,TGTGCCAGCAGCAGAGACAGGGGGGATACGCAGTATTTT,CASSRDRGDTQYF
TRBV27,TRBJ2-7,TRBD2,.,TGTGCCAGCAGCCCAAGGACTAGCGGGATAACTACCTACGAGCAGTACTTC,CASSPRTSGITTYEQYF
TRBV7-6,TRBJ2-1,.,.,TGTGCCAGCAGCTTCCAGGGGCGCTTTCACAATGAGCAGTTCTTC,CASSFQGRFHNEQFF
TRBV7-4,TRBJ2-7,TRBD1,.,TGTGCCAGCAGCCATCCGGACAGGGGGGATCACTACGAGCAGTACTTC,CASSHPDRGDHYEQYF
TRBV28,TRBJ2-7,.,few,TGTGCCAGCAGTCGACCCGGACTACCCTACGAGCAGTACTTC,CASSRPGLPYEQYF
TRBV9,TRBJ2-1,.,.,TGTGCCAGCAGCGTGGGCAGGGGAAACTACAATGAGCAGTTCTTC,CASSVGRGNYNEQFF
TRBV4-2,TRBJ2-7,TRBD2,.,TGTGCCAGCAGCCAAGAAAGCCGGACTAGCTCCTACGAGCAGTACTTC,CASSQESRTSSYEQYF
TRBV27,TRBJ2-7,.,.,TGTGCCAGCAGTTTAGGAGCGGTCCCGTCCTACGAGCAGTACTTC,CASSLGAVPSYEQYF
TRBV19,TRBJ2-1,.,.,TGTGCCAGTAGTATATCCAGGGGCGGTGAGCAGTTCTTC,CASSISRGGEQFF
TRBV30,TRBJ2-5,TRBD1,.,TGTGCCTGGAGTCGCGGGACAGGGCAAGAGACCCAGTACTTC,CAWSRGTGQETQYF
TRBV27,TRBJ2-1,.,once,TGTGCCAGCAGAGGTTCTTGGCAGGAATACAATGAGCAGTTCTTC,CASRGSWQEYNEQFF
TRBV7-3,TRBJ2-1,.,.,TGTGCCAGCAGCTTAACAGGTTACAGCTACAATGAGCAGTTCTTC,CASSLTGYSYNEQFF
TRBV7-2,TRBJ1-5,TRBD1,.,TGTGCCAGCAGCTTAGACAGGGGTCCCAATCAGCCCCAGCATTTT,CASSLDRGPNQPQHF
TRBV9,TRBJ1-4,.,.,TGTGCCAGTAATCAGGGGCATAATGAAAAACTGTTTTTT,CASNQGHNEKLFF
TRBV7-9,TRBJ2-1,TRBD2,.,TGTGCCAGCAGCCCGAGAGCGGGAGGGCCGGGTAATGAGCAGTTCTTC,CASSPRAGGPGNEQFF
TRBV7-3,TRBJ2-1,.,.,TGTGCCAGCAGTCTCAGCGGTCAAAGGGGAGGTGAGCAGTTCTTC,CASSLSGQRGGEQFF
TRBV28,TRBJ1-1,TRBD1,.,TGTGCCAGCAGTCCCGTAAGGGGGCGGAGTACTGAAGCTTTCTTT,CASSPVRGRSTEAFF
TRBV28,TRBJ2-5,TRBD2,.,TGTGCCAGCAGTTTTAGGACTAGCGGGAGAAACTACCAAGAGACCCAGTACTTC,CASSFRTSGRNYQETQYF
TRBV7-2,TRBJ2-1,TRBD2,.,TGTGCCAGCAGCTTAGGGGCGGGAGGGCCTCCTGAGCAGTTCTTC,CASSLGAGGPPEQFF
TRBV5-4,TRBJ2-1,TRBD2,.,TGTGCCAGCAGGGGGGGGGTGCGGGAGGTTTCCTACAATGAGCAGTTCTTC,CASRGGVREVSYNEQFF
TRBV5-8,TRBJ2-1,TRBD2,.,TGTGCCAGCAGCTTGGTGCCGGGGGGAGGGCAGTTCTTC,CASSLVPGGGQFF